Listed here are 24 T cell receptor beta chains from one sample, sequenced in a study of T cell responses to AZD1222 COVID-19 vaccine. Only in-frame clones appear in the TCRdb table, and some are missing; sequencing was by immunoSEQ multiplex PCR. The sample lists around 130,000 clones, roughly 85% occurring once. Sequenced here: peripheral blood, sampled on day 0 of AZD1222 vaccination. The origin of the receptors is an adult in good health.

The J gene is TRBJ1-1, the V gene TRBV30; D is undetermined. The CDR3 has 11 amino acids. CDR1 is GTSNPN and CDR2 is SVGIG in the germline V gene (reference sequence). Trimming shortened V by 8 bases and J by 11 bases, and 18 bases separated the two germline ends. The CDR3 region is CARFGGAGAFF. CDR3 in DNA: TGTGCCCGGTTTGGCGGCGCGGGGGCTTTCTTT.

This sequence joins TRBV3-1 (or the pseudogene TRBV3-2) and TRBJ2-3; TRBD2 matches at 7 bases. The CDR3 has 19 residues. Germline lookup yields CDR1 LGHDT and CDR2 YNNKEL (reference sequence). The junction had 12 bases not matched to a gene; V was cut back by 0 bases and J by 0 bases. In DNA form, the CDR3 reads TGTGCCAGCAGCCAAGATCCAGCGGGATATACATCTAGCACAGATACGCAGTATTTT. It yields the protein CASSQDPAGYTSSTDTQYF.

The rearrangement joins TRBV6-5 to TRBJ2-3; unclear D gene. The CDR3 is 11 residues long. V was clipped by 2 bases and J by 5 bases, with 2 bases between them. The germline gives CDR1 MNHEY, CDR2 SVGAGI. The CDR3 reads CASSYQDTQYF. Here the CDR3 DNA reads TGTGCCAGCAGTTACCAAGATACGCAGTATTTT.

The chain is built from TRBV7-9 and TRBJ1-1; 7 bases align to TRBD1. CDR3 length: 15 amino acids. Unmatched junction bases numbered 9, after V lost 3 bases and J lost 5 bases. Germline loops: CDR1 SEHNR, CDR2 FQNEAQ (reference sequence). The CDR3 loop reads CASSLKTTGDTEAFF. The DNA for the CDR3 is TGTGCCAGCAGCTTGAAAACCACAGGGGATACTGAAGCTTTCTTT.

The rearrangement joins TRBV2 to TRBJ1-6; the D gene is possibly TRBD1 (5 bases). This CDR3 is 13 amino acids long. V lost 11 bases and J 5 bases, leaving 13 bases between the germline ends. Germline V gives CDR1 SNHLY, CDR2 FYNNEI. The CDR3 is CASTRGNNSPLHF. In DNA form, the CDR3 reads TGTGCCTCCACGCGGGGGAATAATTCACCCCTCCACTTT.

This clone was detected once. The chain combines TRBV9 with TRBJ2-5; 10 nucleotides align to TRBD2. The length of the CDR3 is 18 residues. The V gene's germline CDR1 is SGDLS and CDR2 YYNGEE. Trimming cost V 0 bases and J 1 base; bases outside gene matches: 9. CDR3 DNA: TGTGCCAGCAGCGTAGTAGCGGGGGGTTTCTCGGGCCAAGAGACCCAGTACTTC. It yields the protein CASSVVAGGFSGQETQYF.

The rearrangement uses TRBV6-5 and TRBJ1-5; maybe TRBD1 (5 bases). Between the trimmed V and J ends, which lost 0 bases and 5 bases, there was a span of 11 bases. The CDR3 is made up of 15 amino acids. Germline V gene sequence: CDR1 MNHEY, CDR2 SVGAGI. The CDR3 sequence: CASSYSGKGDQPQHF. CDR3 sequence (DNA): TGTGCCAGCAGTTACTCGGGTAAAGGGGATCAGCCCCAGCATTTT.

The chain links TRBV5-1 to TRBJ2-7; 9 positions agree with TRBD1. Germline V gene sequence: CDR1 SGHRS, CDR2 YFSETQ. The trim removed 2 bases at V and 4 bases at J, leaving 16 bases unmatched. The CDR3 is 18 amino acids. The CDR3 protein is CASSFLTTGTGLTYEQYF. DNA for the CDR3: TGCGCCAGCAGCTTCCTAACTACCGGGACAGGGTTAACATACGAGCAGTACTTC.

This clone was counted a few times. The rearrangement joins TRBV3-1 (or the pseudogene TRBV3-2) to TRBJ2-5; D possibly uses TRBD1 or TRBD2 (5 bases each). The CDR3 sequence is 13 residues long. The germline V gene encodes CDR1 LGHDT and CDR2 YNNKEL (reference sequence). V was pared by 4 bases and J by 2 bases, with 8 bases between. The CDR3 reads CASSRGAQETQYF. The CDR3 DNA reads as TGTGCCAGCAGCCGAGGGGCTCAAGAGACCCAGTACTTC.

This clone came up once. V is TRBV13 and J is TRBJ2-3; D is uncertain. CDR3 size: 16 residues. CDR1 is PRHDT, CDR2 FYEKMQ, per germline (reference sequence). Deletions cut 1 base from V and 6 bases from J, with 17 bases between. The CDR3 sequence: CASSLALPGAIDTQYF. CDR3 sequence (DNA): TGTGCCAGCAGCTTAGCCCTCCCAGGAGCCATTGATACGCAGTATTTT.

This chain connects TRBV5-4 to TRBJ1-2; D unresolved. The germline gives CDR1 SGHNT, CDR2 YYREEE (reference sequence). This CDR3 is built from 14 residues. The V end was cut by 2 bases, the J end by 4 bases, with 12 bases between. The CDR3: CASSLLFGSYGYTF. CDR3 coding DNA: TGTGCCAGCAGCTTATTGTTTGGAAGCTATGGCTACACCTTC.

The gene calls are TRBV19 and TRBJ2-3; no firm D call. There are 13 residues in the CDR3. CDR1 and CDR2 from the germline V gene are LNHDA and SQIVND (reference sequence). V shed 2 bases and J shed 6 bases, with 9 bases lying between them. The CDR3 region has the DNA TGTGCCAGTAGTATACTCGGATCGGATACGCAGTATTTT. Encoded protein: CASSILGSDTQYF.

J is TRBJ2-1 and V is TRBV19, with TRBD2 matching over 11 bases. The CDR3 is made up of 18 amino acids. The ends lost 4 bases at V and 1 base at J; junction bases unmatched: 9. Per the germline V gene, CDR1 is LNHDA and CDR2 is SQIVND (reference sequence). CDR3 coding DNA: TGTGCCAGTAGTACCCGACTAGCGGGGCCACAATCCTACAATGAGCAGTTCTTC. Protein sequence: CASSTRLAGPQSYNEQFF.

The V call is TRBV27, the J call TRBJ1-6, with a tentative D call TRBD1 (6 bases). Between the trimmed V and J ends, which lost 3 bases and 3 bases, there was a span of 12 bases. The CDR3 length is 16 residues. Germline V gene data show CDR1 as MNHEY and CDR2 as SMNVEV (reference sequence). The CDR3 spells CASSLRGAVYNSPLHF. The DNA for the CDR3 is TGTGCCAGCAGTTTGCGGGGGGCCGTCTATAATTCACCCCTCCACTTT.

This chain links TRBV3-1 (or the pseudogene TRBV3-2) with TRBJ1-1, with D possibly matching TRBD1 (5 bases). This CDR3 region has 15 residues. CDR1 is LGHDT and CDR2 is YNNKEL in the germline V gene (reference sequence). Trimming took 2 bases from V and 5 from J, leaving 15 bases between them. The CDR3 DNA reads as TGTGCCAGCAGCCAATCCTACCCCGAGGGGACTGAAGCTTTCTTT. Translation: CASSQSYPEGTEAFF.

About this clone: An end of the junction differs from the germline gene, which may be a read error. This chain joins TRBV10-3 and TRBJ1-1; no definite D call. Germline CDR1 reads ENHRY; CDR2 reads SYGVKD. There are 14 residues in the CDR3. This CDR3 reads CAIKSEGEIGEAFF. CDR3 DNA: TGTGCTATCAAGAGTGAGGGCGAAATAGGCGAAGCTTTCTTT.

The rearrangement links TRBV3-1 (or the pseudogene TRBV3-2) to TRBJ1-1, with D perhaps TRBD1 (6 bases). V was cut by 1 base and J by 3 bases, with 12 bases left in between. This CDR3 comprises 15 residues. The germline CDR1 and CDR2 sequences are LGHDT and YNNKEL (reference sequence). The CDR3 nucleotides are TGTGCCAGCAGCCAAGGTCGGGGGGCCCACACTGAAGCTTTCTTT. It codes for CASSQGRGAHTEAFF.

The chain has TRBV5-4 and TRBJ1-6, with D perhaps TRBD1 (5 bases). The CDR3 extends over 16 amino acids. Trimming pared 4 bases from V and 5 bases from J, leaving 16 bases between. The germline gives CDR1 SGHNT, CDR2 YYREEE (reference sequence). In nucleotides, the CDR3 is TGTGCCAGCAGCCGGGGCACGGGGGGAGATAATTCACCCCTCCACTTT. It translates to CASSRGTGGDNSPLHF.

The rearrangement joins TRBV5-1 to TRBJ2-7; D remains ambiguous. Germline V gives CDR1 SGHRS, CDR2 YFSETQ. This CDR3 has 15 residues. V was pared by 1 base and J by 0 bases, with 11 bases between. The CDR3 loop is CASSLMPASSYEQYF. The DNA for the CDR3 is TGCGCCAGCAGCTTGATGCCGGCTAGCTCCTACGAGCAGTACTTC.

The CDR3 reads CASSTGQGWRGYTF. CDR3 bases: TGTGCCAGCAGCACGGGACAGGGGTGGCGTGGCTACACCTTC. The chain combines TRBV5-8 with TRBJ1-2; 10 bases agree with TRBD1. After removal of 4 bases from V and 7 bases from J, the junction contained 7 bases not matched to a gene. Germline CDR1 SGHTS, CDR2 YDEGEE. This CDR3 has 14 residues.

V usage is TRBV18 and J usage is TRBJ1-4; TRBD1 is a possible D gene (5 bases). With 6 bases removed from V and 6 bases from J, the gap between germline ends came to 14 bases. This CDR3 is 14 amino acids long. In germline, CDR1 is KGHSH, CDR2 LQKENI. CDR3 sequence reads: CASSPGASDEKLFF. The CDR3 nucleotides read TGTGCCAGCTCTCCCGGGGCTTCGGATGAAAAACTGTTTTTT.

The V and J genes are TRBV19 and TRBJ2-1; 8 bases are a match to TRBD1. Unmatched junction bases numbered 14, after V lost 5 bases and J lost 8 bases. The germline V gene has CDR1 LNHDA and CDR2 SQIVND (reference sequence). CDR3 length equals 16 residues. Written as DNA, the CDR3 is TGTGCCAGTAGTCTTACCAGGGGGCTATTCGTGGATGAGCAGTTCTTC. Its protein product is CASSLTRGLFVDEQFF. Full variable domain (remainder filled in from reference TRBV19 and TRBJ2-1): DGGITQSPKYLFRKEGQNVTLSCEQNLNHDAMYWYRQDPGQGLRLIYYSQIVNDFQKGDIAEGYSVSREKKESFPLTVTSAQKNPTAFYLCASSLTRGLFVDEQFFGPGTRLTVL.

This chain links TRBV5-1 with TRBJ2-3; D call uncertain. V was pared by 0 bases and J by 0 bases, with 5 bases between. The CDR3 has 14 amino acids. The germline gives CDR1 SGHRS, CDR2 YFSETQ. CDR3 loop: CASSLATSTDTQYF. For the CDR3, the DNA is TGCGCCAGCAGCTTGGCTACTAGCACAGATACGCAGTATTTT. Drawing the rest from reference TRBV5-1 and TRBJ2-3, the complete variable domain is KAGVTQTPRYLIKTRGQQVTLSCSPISGHRSVSWYQQTPGQGLQFLFEYFSETQRNKGNFPGRFSGRQFSNSRSEMNVSTLELGDSALYLCASSLATSTDTQYFGPGTRLTVL.

The rearrangement uses TRBV7-3 and TRBJ1-2; 8 nucleotides line up with TRBD1. J lost 5 bases, V lost 5 bases, and 10 bases had no gene match. CDR1 and CDR2 from the germline V gene are SGHTA and FQGTGA. The CDR3 runs to 15 residues. The chain's CDR3 is CASSPSTGAAYGYTF. As DNA, the CDR3 is TGTGCCAGCAGCCCCTCGACAGGGGCGGCGTATGGCTACACCTTC.